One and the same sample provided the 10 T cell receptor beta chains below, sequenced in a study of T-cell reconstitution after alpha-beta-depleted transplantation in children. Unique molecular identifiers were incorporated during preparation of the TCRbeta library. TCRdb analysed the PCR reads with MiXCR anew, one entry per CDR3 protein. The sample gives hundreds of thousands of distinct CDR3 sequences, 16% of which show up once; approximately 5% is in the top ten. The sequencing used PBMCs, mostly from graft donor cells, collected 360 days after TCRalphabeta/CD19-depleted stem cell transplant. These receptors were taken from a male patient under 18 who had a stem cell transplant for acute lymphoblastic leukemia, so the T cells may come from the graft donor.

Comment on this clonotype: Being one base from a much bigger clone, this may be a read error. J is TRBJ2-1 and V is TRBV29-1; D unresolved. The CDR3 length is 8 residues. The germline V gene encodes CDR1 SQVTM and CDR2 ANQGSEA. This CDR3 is CSRPELFF. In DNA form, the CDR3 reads TGCAGTAGGCCCGAGCTGTTCTTC.

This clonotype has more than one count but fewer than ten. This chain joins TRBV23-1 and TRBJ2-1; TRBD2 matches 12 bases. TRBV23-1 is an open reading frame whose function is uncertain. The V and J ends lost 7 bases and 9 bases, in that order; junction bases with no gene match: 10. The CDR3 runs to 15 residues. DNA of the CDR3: TGCGCCAGCACCACCGGGACTAGCGGGCGCAGTGAGCAGTTCTTC. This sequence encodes CASTTGTSGRSEQFF.

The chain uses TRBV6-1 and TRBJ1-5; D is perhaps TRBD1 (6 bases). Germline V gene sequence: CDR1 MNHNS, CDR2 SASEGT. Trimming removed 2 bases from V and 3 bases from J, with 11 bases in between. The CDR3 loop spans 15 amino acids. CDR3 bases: TGTGCCAGCAGTGAACAGGCAGGGGACAATCAGCCCCAGCATTTT. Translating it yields CASSEQAGDNQPQHF.

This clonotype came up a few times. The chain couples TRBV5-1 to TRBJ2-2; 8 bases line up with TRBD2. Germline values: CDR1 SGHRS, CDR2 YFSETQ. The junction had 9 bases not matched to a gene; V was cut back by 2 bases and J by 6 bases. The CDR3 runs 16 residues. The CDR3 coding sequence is TGCGCCAGCAGCTTCATTCATAGCGGGAAGTCCGGGGAGCTGTTTTTT. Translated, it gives CASSFIHSGKSGELFF.

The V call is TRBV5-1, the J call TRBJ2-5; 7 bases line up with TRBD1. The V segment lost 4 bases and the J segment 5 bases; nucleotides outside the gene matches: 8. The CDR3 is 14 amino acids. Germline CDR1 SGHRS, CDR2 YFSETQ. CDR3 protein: CASSRTGERETQYF. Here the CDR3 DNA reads TGCGCCAGCAGCCGAACAGGGGAGAGGGAGACCCAGTACTTC. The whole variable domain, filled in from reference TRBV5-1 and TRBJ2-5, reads KAGVTQTPRYLIKTRGQQVTLSCSPISGHRSVSWYQQTPGQGLQFLFEYFSETQRNKGNFPGRFSGRQFSNSRSEMNVSTLELGDSALYLCASSRTGERETQYFGPGTRLLVL.

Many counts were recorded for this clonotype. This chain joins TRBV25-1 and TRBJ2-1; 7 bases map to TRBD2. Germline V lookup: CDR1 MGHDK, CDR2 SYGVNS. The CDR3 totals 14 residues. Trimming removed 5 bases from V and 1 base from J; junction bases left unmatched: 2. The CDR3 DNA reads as TGTGCCAGCAGTTCCGGGAGGTCCTACAATGAGCAGTTCTTC. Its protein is CASSSGRSYNEQFF. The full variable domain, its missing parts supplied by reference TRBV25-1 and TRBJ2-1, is EADIYQTPRYLVIGTGKKITLECSQTMGHDKMYWYQQDPGMELHLIHYSYGVNSTEKGDLSSESTVSRIRTEHFPLTLESARPSHTSQYLCASSSGRSYNEQFFGPGTRLTVL.

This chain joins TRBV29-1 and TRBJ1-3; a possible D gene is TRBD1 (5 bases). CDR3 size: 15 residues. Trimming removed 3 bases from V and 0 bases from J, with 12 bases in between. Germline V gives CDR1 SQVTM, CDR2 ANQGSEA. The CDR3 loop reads CSVDAGPFSGNTIYF. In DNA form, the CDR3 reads TGCAGCGTTGACGCGGGACCCTTCTCTGGAAACACCATATATTTT.

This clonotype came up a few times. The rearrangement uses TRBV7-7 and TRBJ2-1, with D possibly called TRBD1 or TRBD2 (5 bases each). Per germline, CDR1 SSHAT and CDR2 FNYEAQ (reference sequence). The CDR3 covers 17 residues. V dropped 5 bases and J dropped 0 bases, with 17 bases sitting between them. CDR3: CASSPGQPGSSYNEQFF. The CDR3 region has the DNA TGTGCCAGCAGCCCTGGACAACCGGGGAGCTCCTACAATGAGCAGTTCTTC.

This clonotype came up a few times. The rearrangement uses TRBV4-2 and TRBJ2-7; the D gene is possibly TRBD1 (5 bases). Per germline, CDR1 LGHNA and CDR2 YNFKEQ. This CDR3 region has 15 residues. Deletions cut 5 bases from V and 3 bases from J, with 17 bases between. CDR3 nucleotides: TGTGCCAGCAGCGCATTTGGGGCGGAGATCTACGAGCAGTACTTC. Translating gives CASSAFGAEIYEQYF.

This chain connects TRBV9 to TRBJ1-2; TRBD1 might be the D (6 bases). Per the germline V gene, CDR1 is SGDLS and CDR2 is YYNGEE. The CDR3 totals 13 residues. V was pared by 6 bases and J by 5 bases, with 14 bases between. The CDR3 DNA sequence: TGTGCCAGCAACAGGCAGGGGAAGTATGGCTACACCTTC. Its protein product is CASNRQGKYGYTF.